What follows is one T cell receptor beta chain and its context. The target antigen is unknown. The data belong to a study of cytomegalovirus exposure and HLA in healthy donors. Study results and limitations: It emerged from a later analysis that several of the most significant clusters appeared to be linked to common viral pathogens. Immune exposure information available was restricted to CMV serostatus.

PCR was performed using 60 Vbeta and 13 Jbeta primers. As originally analysed: In a later analysis, the count reached 74 million or so unique TCR beta chains, with 9 million to 11 million shared. Profiling relied on immunoSEQ multiplex PCR, and the TCRdb table lists in-frame clones only, not all of them. V and J calls and clone size are as listed in that table; D and trimming were resolved from the DNA. The sample yields about 190,000 clones, roughly four fifths seen once. This CDR3 has 13 amino acids. Trimming took 2 bases from V and 6 from J; bases not matched to a gene: 7. The germline V gene has CDR1 SQVTM and CDR2 ANQGSEA.

Sequencing input: PBMCs. The source of this sequence is a woman in her twenties or thirties in good health and CMV-seropositive. The V call is TRBV29-1, the J call TRBJ2-7; 7 bases align to TRBD1. The CDR3 loop is CSVELLTGFEQYF. The CDR3 region has the DNA TGCAGCGTTGAACTCCTGACAGGGTTCGAGCAGTACTTC.